The 25 T cell receptor beta chains below were found in one sample sequenced in a study of blood T cell repertoires in COVID-19. Sequencing used immunoSEQ multiplex PCR; TCRdb keeps in-frame clones, though not all of them. This sample has fewer than 400,000 clones; approximately 85% occur once, and the top ten carry around 2.2%. The sequenced sample consisted of PBMCs or T cells enriched from blood (not recorded which). These receptors were collected from a young man who had recovered from COVID-19.

This chain connects TRBV4-1 to TRBJ2-3; 8 bases line up with TRBD1. The V and J ends lost 5 bases and 4 bases, in that order; junction bases with no gene match: 5. CDR1 MGHRA and CDR2 YSYEKL come from the germline V gene. CDR3 size: 14 residues. CDR3 bases: TGCGCCAGCAGCACCAGGACAGGGCCAGATACGCAGTATTTT. This sequence encodes CASSTRTGPDTQYF.

The V gene is TRBV7-9, the J gene TRBJ1-1; D might be TRBD1 (6 bases). CDR3 length: 13 residues. CDR1 is SEHNR and CDR2 is FQNEAQ in the germline V gene (reference sequence). Deletions cut 5 bases from V and 4 bases from J, with 11 bases between. CDR3 in amino acids: CASSTGFGTEAFF. CDR3 nucleotide sequence: TGTGCCAGCAGCACAGGGTTTGGCACTGAAGCTTTCTTT.

This CDR3 reads CASSVIGAGNTEAFF. CDR3 sequence (DNA): TGTGCCAGCAGCGTGATTGGGGCAGGGAACACTGAAGCTTTCTTT. This chain connects TRBV9 to TRBJ1-1; D is possibly TRBD1 (5 bases). The CDR3 is 15 residues long. Trimming shortened V by 2 bases and J by 1 base, and 12 bases separated the two germline ends. Germline loops: CDR1 SGDLS, CDR2 YYNGEE.

The V call is TRBV6-1, the J call TRBJ2-5; 7 bases match TRBD1. Germline CDR1 is MNHNS and CDR2 is SASEGT. The CDR3 has 18 amino acids. V was clipped by 1 base and J by 5 bases; unmatched bases: 16. CDR3 loop: CASSEGNWWGQTMETQYF. The CDR3 coding sequence is TGTGCCAGCAGTGAAGGGAACTGGTGGGGACAGACCATGGAGACCCAGTACTTC.

The chain has TRBV7-2 and TRBJ2-1, with 7 bases fitting TRBD1. Germline V gives CDR1 SGHTA, CDR2 FQGNSA. There are 16 residues in the CDR3. V was pared by 4 bases and J by 1 base, with 7 bases of the junction left unmatched. In DNA, the CDR3 is TGTGCCAGCAGCTCCGGGACAGTGATATCCTACAATGAGCAGTTCTTC. Protein product: CASSSGTVISYNEQFF. The whole variable domain, remainder taken from reference TRBV7-2 and TRBJ2-1, is GAGVSQSPSNKVTEKGKDVELRCDPISGHTALYWYRQSLGQGLEFLIYFQGNSAPDKSGLPSDRFSAERTGGSVSTLTIQRTQQEDSAVYLCASSSGTVISYNEQFFGPGTRLTVL.

This sequence joins TRBV19 and TRBJ1-4, with D tentatively TRBD1 (6 bases). Germline V CDR1 and CDR2: LNHDA, SQIVND (reference sequence). The CDR3 covers 16 residues. V lost 6 bases to trimming and J lost 5 bases, with 19 bases between them. In DNA, the CDR3 is TGTGCCAGTAGCCCTCTATTAGGCAGGGGAAATGAAAAACTGTTTTTT. Protein sequence: CASSPLLGRGNEKLFF.

J is TRBJ2-2 and V is TRBV9; 14 nucleotides match TRBD2. The germline CDR1 and CDR2 sequences are SGDLS and YYNGEE. The J segment lost 6 bases and the V segment lost 4 bases, leaving 5 bases of the junction unmatched. The CDR3 consists of 16 residues. CDR3: CASSLTSGGAAGELFF. CDR3 sequence (DNA): TGTGCCAGCAGCTTGACTAGCGGGGGGGCCGCCGGGGAGCTGTTTTTT.

J is TRBJ2-7 and V is TRBV11-2, with D tentatively TRBD1 (6 bases). CDR1 is SGHAT, CDR2 FQNNGV, per germline. The CDR3 runs to 15 residues. V was trimmed by 5 bases and J by 1 base, leaving 15 bases between them. CDR3: CASSPDRGESYEQYF. The DNA for the CDR3 is TGTGCCAGCAGCCCGGACAGAGGGGAATCCTACGAGCAGTACTTC.

The J gene is TRBJ2-1, the V gene TRBV4-1; 11 nucleotides match TRBD2. The V gene's germline CDR1 is MGHRA and CDR2 YSYEKL. The CDR3 contains 19 residues. Trimming took 0 bases from V and 0 from J; bases not matched to a gene: 7. Written as DNA, the CDR3 is TGCGCCAGCAGCCAAGATCCTAGCGGGGGGTTGAGCTCCTACAATGAGCAGTTCTTC. It encodes CASSQDPSGGLSSYNEQFF.

The CDR3 loop is CASSQDRLAGGREQYF. The DNA for the CDR3 is TGCGCCAGCAGCCAAGATCGTCTAGCGGGGGGGCGGGAGCAGTACTTC. V usage is TRBV4-3 and J usage is TRBJ2-7; TRBD2 aligns across 12 bases. The CDR3 is made up of 16 amino acids. V dropped 0 bases and J dropped 7; count of bases not matched to a gene: 7. Germline V gives CDR1 LGHNA, CDR2 YSLEER.

The rearrangement joins TRBV11-3 to TRBJ2-1, with D possibly matching TRBD1 (5 bases). The CDR3 contains 16 residues. V dropped 1 base and J dropped 4 bases, with 14 bases sitting between them. Germline assignment: CDR1 SGHNT and CDR2 YENEEA. CDR3 region: CASSLAQDTPYNEQFF. CDR3 coding DNA: TGTGCCAGCAGCTTAGCGCAGGACACCCCTTACAATGAGCAGTTCTTC. The complete variable domain, with remaining parts taken from reference TRBV11-3 and TRBJ2-1, reads EAGVVQSPRYKIIEKKQPVAFWCNPISGHNTLYWYLQNLGQGPELLIRYENEEAVDDSQLPKDRFSAERLKGVDSTLKIQPAELGDSAVYLCASSLAQDTPYNEQFFGPGTRLTVL.

This chain joins TRBV20-1 and TRBJ2-7; D is possibly TRBD1 (5 bases). CDR1 DFQATT and CDR2 SNEGSKA come from the germline V gene (reference sequence). The CDR3 has 12 amino acids. V lost 3 bases and J lost 6, with 12 bases in between. CDR3 sequence reads: CSASYQGREQYF. The CDR3, as DNA: TGCAGTGCTAGTTATCAGGGTCGCGAGCAGTACTTC.

J is TRBJ2-1 and V is TRBV6-2 or TRBV6-3; D is possibly TRBD1 (6 bases). The CDR3 has 21 residues. Per the germline V gene, CDR1 is MNHEY and CDR2 is SVGEGT. V lost 2 bases to trimming and J lost 2 bases, with 28 bases between them. CDR3 amino acids: CASSYPAPGHPLEHAYNEQFF. The DNA for the CDR3 is TGTGCCAGCAGTTACCCAGCCCCGGGACACCCACTCGAGCATGCCTACAATGAGCAGTTCTTC.

This clone was seen just once. The chain has TRBV5-1 and TRBJ1-6; D gene uncertain. The ends were cut back, 7 bases at V and 8 bases at J, with 13 bases in the middle. The germline CDR1 and CDR2 sequences are SGHRS and YFSETQ. The CDR3 covers 13 residues. The CDR3, as DNA: TGCGCCAGCTTGCGGTCAAAAGATTCACCCCTCCACTTT. It is translated as CASLRSKDSPLHF.

V is TRBV19 and J is TRBJ1-1, with D hard to call. The CDR3 is made up of 14 amino acids. V was clipped by 3 bases and J by 7 bases, with 15 bases between them. Germline lookup yields CDR1 LNHDA and CDR2 SQIVND (reference sequence). CDR3 in DNA: TGTGCCAGTAGTATCCAGCCAGGTCCATTTGAAGCTTTCTTT. Protein sequence: CASSIQPGPFEAFF.

J is TRBJ2-7 and V is TRBV5-1, with 7 bases matching TRBD1. CDR1 is SGHRS and CDR2 is YFSETQ in the germline V gene. With V trimmed by 3 bases and J by 6 bases, 9 bases remained unmatched. The CDR3 sequence is 14 residues long. For the CDR3, the DNA is TGCGCCAGCAGCTCTGACAGGGATAGGGGCGAGCAGTACTTC. This sequence encodes CASSSDRDRGEQYF.

V and J are TRBV10-2 and TRBJ1-1, with D tentatively TRBD1 (5 bases). Trimming removed 2 bases from V and 7 bases from J, with 8 bases in between. The germline V gene encodes CDR1 WSHSY and CDR2 SAAADI. The CDR3 totals 12 residues. CDR3 protein: CASSEVQGEAFF. Written as DNA, the CDR3 is TGCGCCAGCAGTGAGGTTCAGGGTGAAGCTTTCTTT.

The V gene is TRBV9, the J gene TRBJ1-2; D gene uncertain. The germline CDR1 and CDR2 sequences are SGDLS and YYNGEE. CDR3 length equals 14 residues. The V end was cut by 0 bases, the J end by 0 bases, with 6 bases between. The CDR3 spells CASSVGDPNYGYTF. The CDR3 DNA is TGTGCCAGCAGCGTAGGAGATCCTAACTATGGCTACACCTTC.

The V call is TRBV19, the J call TRBJ2-1; 11 positions agree with TRBD2. CDR1 and CDR2 from the germline V gene are LNHDA and SQIVND (reference sequence). The CDR3 has 15 residues. J was trimmed by 9 bases and V by 5 bases; bases with no gene match: 9. The CDR3 sequence is CASSLIAGGPSEQFF. The CDR3 DNA sequence: TGTGCCAGTAGTCTCATAGCGGGGGGGCCTTCTGAGCAGTTCTTC. Using reference TRBV19 and TRBJ2-1 for the parts outside the CDR3, the full variable domain is DGGITQSPKYLFRKEGQNVTLSCEQNLNHDAMYWYRQDPGQGLRLIYYSQIVNDFQKGDIAEGYSVSREKKESFPLTVTSAQKNPTAFYLCASSLIAGGPSEQFFGPGTRLTVL.

The chain uses TRBV9 and TRBJ1-5, with 8 bases fitting TRBD1. Germline V gene lookup returns CDR1 SGDLS and CDR2 YYNGEE. Trimming removed 0 bases from V and 6 bases from J; junction bases left unmatched: 2. This CDR3 comprises 14 residues. The DNA for the CDR3 is TGTGCCAGCAGCGTAGGAACAGGGGGTCAGCCCCAGCATTTT. As protein: CASSVGTGGQPQHF.

This chain joins TRBV15 and TRBJ1-2, with 9 bases matching TRBD1. V lost 5 bases to trimming and J lost 4 bases; unmatched junction nucleotides: 5. The germline gives CDR1 LNHNV, CDR2 YYDKDF (reference sequence). The CDR3 is made up of 14 amino acids. This CDR3 reads CATSLKGQGYGYTF. CDR3 DNA: TGTGCCACCAGCCTAAAGGGACAGGGCTATGGCTACACCTTC.

The chain carries TRBV6-4 and TRBJ2-6, with D maybe TRBD2 (6 bases). V was shortened by 4 bases and J by 0 bases, with 10 bases between the two germline ends. This CDR3 comprises 16 residues. In germline, CDR1 is MRHNA, CDR2 SNTAGT. CDR3 region: CASSAGVDSGANVLTF. CDR3 DNA sequence: TGTGCCAGCAGTGCGGGGGTGGACTCTGGGGCCAACGTCCTGACTTTC.

V is TRBV6-5 and J is TRBJ1-6; a weak D match, TRBD1 (5 bases). Trimming pared 0 bases from V and 9 bases from J, leaving 12 bases between. The CDR3 totals 15 residues. The germline V gene encodes CDR1 MNHEY and CDR2 SVGAGI. Here the CDR3 reads CASSYSGRVTSPLHF. In DNA form, the CDR3 reads TGTGCCAGCAGTTACTCTGGCAGGGTCACTTCACCCCTCCACTTT.

The rearrangement uses TRBV7-9 and TRBJ1-5, with D possibly being TRBD1 (6 bases). Germline V CDR1 and CDR2: SEHNR, FQNEAQ (reference sequence). The CDR3 sequence is 18 residues long. The V and J ends lost 1 base and 4 bases respectively, with 20 bases between them. In nucleotides, the CDR3 is TGTGCCAGCAGCTTAGGGCGCCTTTCAGGGGATTTAAATCAGCCCCAGCATTTT. Its protein product is CASSLGRLSGDLNQPQHF.

This clone came up once. The chain is built from TRBV11-2 and TRBJ1-5; D remains ambiguous. The CDR3 is 14 amino acids. From germline, CDR1 is SGHAT and CDR2 FQNNGV. V lost 1 base and J 7 bases, leaving 11 bases between the germline ends. CDR3 in amino acids: CASSLAWEGQPQHF. The DNA for the CDR3 is TGTGCCAGCAGCTTAGCCTGGGAGGGCCAGCCCCAGCATTTT.